The rows below give T cell receptor beta chains drawn from one sample of a study of T cells after yellow fever vaccination. TCRdb called the 5' RACE reads again in MiXCR, with one record for every CDR3 protein. The repertoire holds 40,000 or so distinct CDR3 sequences, with almost 7% as singletons. The sample here was CD8+ T cells not binding an NS4B(214-222) dextramer, sorted from PBMCs, taken 45 days after the yellow fever booster vaccination. These receptors were obtained from a man younger than 45 who received the YFV17D yellow fever vaccine. The CDR3 runs from the conserved cysteine through the conserved F or W. D genes are given only for firm matches. Clone size is not always given. Where it is, it says once, few, many or a class for expanded clones.

DNA: TGTGCCAGCAGTCCACGTTTCGCCTTGGAGACCCAGTACTTC
CDR3: CASSPRFALETQYF
J: TRBJ2-5
V: TRBV28
size: many
D: -

DNA: TGTGCCAGCAGCAATTCTAGGGTGGCGGATACGCAGTATTTT
CDR3: CASSNSRVADTQYF
J: TRBJ2-3
V: TRBV21-1
size: many
D: -

DNA: TGTGCCTCTGGGGGGGCCGTTGGCTACACCTTC
CDR3: CASGGAVGYTF
J: TRBJ1-2
V: TRBV7-9
size: many
D: -

DNA: TGCAGTGCTAGGGCTGGACAGGGCGTCCGATATGAGCAGTTCTTC
CDR3: CSARAGQGVRYEQFF
J: TRBJ2-1
V: TRBV20-1
size: few
D: TRBD1

DNA: TGTGCCACCAGTGACACGGACCTCAATGAGCAGTTCTTC
CDR3: CATSDTDLNEQFF
J: TRBJ2-1
V: TRBV24-1
size: many
D: -

DNA: TGTGCCAGGAGTTCGGACCGTAGATCCTACTACGAGCAGTACTTC
CDR3: CARSSDRRSYYEQYF
J: TRBJ2-7
V: TRBV7-9
size: many
D: -

DNA: TGTGCCAGCAGTTCCCCGGGACCCGGGCCCTACGAGCAGTACTTC
CDR3: CASSSPGPGPYEQYF
J: TRBJ2-7
V: TRBV6-2/TRBV6-3
size: many
D: -

DNA: TGCAGCGTTACTTACTTAGACACCTACGAGCAGTACTTC
CDR3: CSVTYLDTYEQYF
J: TRBJ2-7
V: TRBV29-1
size: few
D: -

DNA: TGTGCCAGCAGCCTTAGTGACAGTGGGAACTCCTACGAGCAGTACTTC
CDR3: CASSLSDSGNSYEQYF
J: TRBJ2-7
V: TRBV12-3/TRBV12-4
size: many
D: -

DNA: TGTGCCAGCAGTTTCGGCCCCCAGCCCCAGCATTTT
CDR3: CASSFGPQPQHF
J: TRBJ1-5
V: TRBV12-3/TRBV12-4
size: many
D: -

DNA: TGCGCCAGCAGCGCGACCCCACTAGCGGGAGCTTTCGATGAGCAGTTCTTC
CDR3: CASSATPLAGAFDEQFF
J: TRBJ2-1
V: TRBV5-1
size: many
D: TRBD2

DNA: TGTGCCAGCGGGCGGGAGGATAACACCGGGGAGCTGTTTTTT
CDR3: CASGREDNTGELFF
J: TRBJ2-2
V: TRBV4-2
size: few
D: TRBD2

DNA: TGCAGTGCTAGCGGGGACTTTGAGCAGTTCTTC
CDR3: CSASGDFEQFF
J: TRBJ2-1
V: TRBV20-1
size: few
D: -

DNA: TGTGCCAGCAGCTTAACCCTAGCGGGCGAGCCGTCTAGAGAGCAGTACTTC
CDR3: CASSLTLAGEPSREQYF
J: TRBJ2-7
V: TRBV7-8
size: few
D: TRBD2

DNA: TGCGCCAGCAATTACCGGGGCGGGGAGACCCAGTACTTC
CDR3: CASNYRGGETQYF
J: TRBJ2-5
V: TRBV5-1
size: -
D: -

DNA: TGTGCCAGCAGTCCCCACGAAGGCAATCAGCCCCAGCATTTT
CDR3: CASSPHEGNQPQHF
J: TRBJ1-5
V: TRBV27
size: few
D: -

DNA: TGTGCCAGCAGCTCGACAGAGAACACTGAAGCTTTCTTT
CDR3: CASSSTENTEAFF
J: TRBJ1-1
V: TRBV7-9
size: many
D: -

DNA: TGTGCCAGCAGCCAGCTACTAGCGGGAGCCTACAATGAGCAGTTCTTC
CDR3: CASSQLLAGAYNEQFF
J: TRBJ2-1
V: TRBV3-1
size: many
D: TRBD2

DNA: TGCAGTGCGAGGGAACGGGCCCATGAAACCGGGGAGCTGTTTTTT
CDR3: CSARERAHETGELFF
J: TRBJ2-2
V: TRBV20-1
size: -
D: -

DNA: TGTGCCAGCGCTCGGGACAGGGGATTCTCTGGAAACACCATATATTTT
CDR3: CASARDRGFSGNTIYF
J: TRBJ1-3
V: TRBV12-3/TRBV12-4
size: many
D: TRBD1

DNA: TGTGCCAGCGGCCCTGGGGGGCTCTACGAGCAGTACTTC
CDR3: CASGPGGLYEQYF
J: TRBJ2-7
V: TRBV5-8
size: -
D: -

DNA: TGTGCCAGCAGATGGCGGGAGTTAGGGGAGACCCAGTACTTC
CDR3: CASRWRELGETQYF
J: TRBJ2-5
V: TRBV6-5
size: many
D: TRBD2

DNA: TGTGCCAGCCGGATGGGGACTGAAGCTTTCTTT
CDR3: CASRMGTEAFF
J: TRBJ1-1
V: TRBV6-2/TRBV6-3
size: many
D: -

DNA: TGTGCCAGCAGCACGAGCGTGGACCACTCCTACGAGCAGTACTTC
CDR3: CASSTSVDHSYEQYF
J: TRBJ2-7
V: TRBV9
size: many
D: -

DNA: TGTGCCTGGAGTGACAGTCCTCTCCAGAACACTGAAGCTTTCTTT
CDR3: CAWSDSPLQNTEAFF
J: TRBJ1-1
V: TRBV30
size: many
D: -

DNA: TGTGCCAGCAGTGAAGTGGCCGAGGTTAGGGCTTTCTTT
CDR3: CASSEVAEVRAFF
J: TRBJ1-1
V: TRBV6-1
size: few
D: -

DNA: TGTGCCAGCAGTTTAGAGATAGGGGCAACCTCTGGGGCCAACGTCCTGACTTTC
CDR3: CASSLEIGATSGANVLTF
J: TRBJ2-6
V: TRBV28
size: many
D: -

DNA: TGTGCCGAGGACAGGTACAATGAGCAGTTCTTC
CDR3: CAEDRYNEQFF
J: TRBJ2-1
V: TRBV11-2
size: -
D: TRBD1

DNA: TGTGCCAGCAGCCCAGGACTAGACTACAATGAGCAGTTCTTC
CDR3: CASSPGLDYNEQFF
J: TRBJ2-1
V: TRBV7-2
size: many
D: TRBD2